The TCR beta chain described here comes from a study of identical twins. CDR1 and CDR2 (germline): SGHRS, YFSETQ. Trimming stripped 0 bases from V and 8 bases from J, with 6 bases between. The CDR3 covers 13 residues. Template switching introduced a universal primer site, and the cDNA bore unique molecular identifiers. In TCRdb, the 5' RACE reads were re-called with MiXCR into one record per CDR3 protein. The data show 200,000 to 300,000 distinct CDR3 sequences, 7% seen once. The same sample was also studied in work on yellow fever vaccine responses in identical twins.

Source material: memory (CD45RO+) T cells sorted from blood. The chain combines TRBV5-1 with TRBJ1-6; D gene uncertain. This clonotype was sampled from a young woman in good health. Here the CDR3 DNA reads TGCGCCAGCAGCTTGGCGAAGGATTCACCCCTCCACTTT. Translation: CASSLAKDSPLHF.